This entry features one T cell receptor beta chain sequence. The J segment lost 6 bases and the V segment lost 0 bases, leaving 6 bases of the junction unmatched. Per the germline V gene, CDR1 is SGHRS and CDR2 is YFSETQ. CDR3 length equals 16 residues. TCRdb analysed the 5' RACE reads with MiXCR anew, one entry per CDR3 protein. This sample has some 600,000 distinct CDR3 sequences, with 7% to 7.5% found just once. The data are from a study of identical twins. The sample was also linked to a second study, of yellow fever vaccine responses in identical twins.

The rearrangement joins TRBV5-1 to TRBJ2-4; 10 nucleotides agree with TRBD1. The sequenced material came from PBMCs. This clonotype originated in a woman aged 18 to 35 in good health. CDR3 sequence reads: CASSLAFGQGVNIQYF. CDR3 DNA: TGCGCCAGCAGCTTGGCCTTCGGACAGGGGGTAAACATTCAGTACTTC.